A selection of T cell receptor beta chains follows, all from one sample in a study of blood T cells in healthy people across ages. MiXCR, applied by TCRdb to the 5' RACE reads, yields one record per CDR3 protein. Here the sample spans approximately 490,000 distinct CDR3 sequences, more than 20% being singletons. This sample also appeared in a second study, on T cells of mothers and their children.

Sequences were obtained from blood. These receptors originate from a boy aged 5 to 17 in good health. Each CDR3 is given with its conserved first and last residue. A D gene is named only where the DNA matches it firmly. The listing skips clone size in some rows; elsewhere it reads once, few, many or a size class.

>TRBV3-1|TRBD1|TRBJ2-7|-
TGTGCCAGCAGCCAAGCGGGACAGGCGACTTACAACTACGAGCAGTACTTC
CASSQAGQATYNYEQYF
>TRBV24-1|TRBD2|TRBJ2-1|-
TGTGCCACCAGTGATGCGGTCACTAGCGGGCAAAACTCCTACAATGAGCAGTTCTTC
CATSDAVTSGQNSYNEQFF
>TRBV7-9|TRBD2|TRBJ2-7|few
TGTGCCAGCAGCCCCAGCGGGAGGGCCCCCTACGAGCAGTACTTC
CASSPSGRAPYEQYF
>TRBV12-3/TRBV12-4|-|TRBJ2-3|-
TGTGCCAGCAGTCCGCTCAGGGCGGAAGATACGCAGTATTTT
CASSPLRAEDTQYF
>TRBV12-3/TRBV12-4|TRBD1|TRBJ2-5|-
TGTGCCAGCAGTTCCGCTTTCGGGACAGATAAAGAGACCCAGTACTTC
CASSSAFGTDKETQYF
>TRBV27|-|TRBJ2-7|-
TGTGCCAGCAGTTCACCAGCCCGGGCCGATAGTTCCTACGAGCAGTACTTC
CASSSPARADSSYEQYF
>TRBV27|-|TRBJ2-7|few
TGTGCCAGCAGTTACGCCGGTGGAAGCTCCTACGAGCAGTACTTC
CASSYAGGSSYEQYF
>TRBV4-1|TRBD2|TRBJ2-3|many
TGCGCCAGCAGCCAAGAAGGAGCGGGAGTACCGGCAGATACGCAGTATTTT
CASSQEGAGVPADTQYF
>TRBV6-2/TRBV6-3|TRBD1|TRBJ1-4|few
TGTGCCAGCAGTTACGAGTATCAGGGGGCCAGTGGTGAAAAACTGTTTTTT
CASSYEYQGASGEKLFF
>TRBV29-1|TRBD1|TRBJ2-2|once
TGCAGCGTTCTTACAGACGACAGGGCGAACACCGGGGAGCTGTTTTTT
CSVLTDDRANTGELFF
>TRBV14|TRBD1|TRBJ1-1|many
TGTGCCAGCAGCCAAGGCAAGGGGGCAGGGAGCGGTGGCACTGAAGCTTTCTTT
CASSQGKGAGSGGTEAFF
>TRBV5-1|-|TRBJ2-7|-
TGCGCCAGCAGCCATTCGGATCCTGGCCCGGACTCCTACGAGCAGTACTTC
CASSHSDPGPDSYEQYF
>TRBV9|TRBD1|TRBJ2-5|-
TGTGCCAGCAGCACCAGGACAGGGGATCGCGAGACCCAGTACTTC
CASSTRTGDRETQYF
>TRBV18|-|TRBJ2-5|-
TGCGCCAGCTCACCCTCCTTGGAAGAGACCCAGTACTTC
CASSPSLEETQYF
>TRBV9|TRBD1|TRBJ2-5|few
TGTGCCAGCAGCGGGACAGGGGCAGAGACCCAGTACTTC
CASSGTGAETQYF
>TRBV12-3/TRBV12-4|-|TRBJ2-3|-
TGTGCCACCGATAGAGGGAGGTCAGATGCGCAGTATTTC
CATDRGRSDAQYF
>TRBV20-1|-|TRBJ2-7|-
TGCAGTGCTAGGGTGGGGACCACCTCCTCCTACGAGCAGTACTTC
CSARVGTTSSYEQYF
>TRBV28|-|TRBJ2-7|many
TGTGCCAGCAGTTTCGGCTACGAGCAGTACTTC
CASSFGYEQYF
>TRBV12-3/TRBV12-4|-|TRBJ2-7|many
TGTGCCAGCAGTTTAGTGGTAGGGATCCCCTCCTACGAGCAGTACTTC
CASSLVVGIPSYEQYF
>TRBV7-9|-|TRBJ2-7|many
TGTGCCAGCGAAGGAGCCTACGAGCAGTACTTC
CASEGAYEQYF
>TRBV29-1|-|TRBJ2-7|-
TGCAGCGTCCGAATAGCAGGCCCCCTGGGCGAGCAGTACTTC
CSVRIAGPLGEQYF
>TRBV5-1|-|TRBJ1-1|-
TGCGCCAGCGAGCCCGGACAGACTAACACTGAAGCTGTCTTT
CASEPGQTNTEAVF
>TRBV4-3|-|TRBJ2-1|-
TGCGCCAGCAGCCAAGATCAAACGACAGCAAGCTCCTACAATGAGCAGTTCTTC
CASSQDQTTASSYNEQFF
>TRBV29-1|-|TRBJ1-2|-
TGCAGCGTTGGACCAAGGATAACCCGGGGGGAAGGCTACACCTTC
CSVGPRITRGEGYTF
>TRBV5-8|-|TRBJ2-7|-
TGTGCCAGCAGCTTGGACGCATCTACAATTTACGAGCAGTACTTC
CASSLDASTIYEQYF
>TRBV4-3|-|TRBJ2-7|-
TGCGCCAGCAGCCAAGCCCGAGGCGCTACGGGGGTACCATCCTACGAGCAGTACTTC
CASSQARGATGVPSYEQYF
>TRBV7-2|-|TRBJ1-4|many
TGTGCCAGCAGCTCATACCAAGTGAGAGAAAAACTGTTTTTT
CASSSYQVREKLFF
>TRBV4-1|TRBD1|TRBJ1-6|-
TGCGCCAGCAGCCAAGAGGGACAGTCCAGCTCCTATAATTCACCCCTCCACTTT
CASSQEGQSSSYNSPLHF
>TRBV2|-|TRBJ2-1|few
TGTGCCAGCAGTGAAGCGGTGGGGACCTACAATGAGCAGTTCTTC
CASSEAVGTYNEQFF
>TRBV4-2|TRBD1|TRBJ2-4|-
TGTGCCAGCAGCCAAGAGTACGTCACAGGGGAAAACATTCAGTACTTC
CASSQEYVTGENIQYF
>TRBV9|-|TRBJ1-1|-
TGTGCCAGCAGCCCATTACCCGGGGTCAGCACTGAAGCTTTCTTT
CASSPLPGVSTEAFF
>TRBV10-3|-|TRBJ1-1|few
TGTGCCATTGCAAGGCTGGGTGGTGAAGCTTTCTTT
CAIARLGGEAFF
>TRBV29-1|-|TRBJ2-7|-
TGCAGCGTCGCAGGGTTAGGCTACGAGCAGTACTTC
CSVAGLGYEQYF
>TRBV7-2|TRBD2|TRBJ2-3|-
TGTGCCAGCAGGGCACTCGGACTAGGCACAGATACGCAGTATTTT
CASRALGLGTDTQYF